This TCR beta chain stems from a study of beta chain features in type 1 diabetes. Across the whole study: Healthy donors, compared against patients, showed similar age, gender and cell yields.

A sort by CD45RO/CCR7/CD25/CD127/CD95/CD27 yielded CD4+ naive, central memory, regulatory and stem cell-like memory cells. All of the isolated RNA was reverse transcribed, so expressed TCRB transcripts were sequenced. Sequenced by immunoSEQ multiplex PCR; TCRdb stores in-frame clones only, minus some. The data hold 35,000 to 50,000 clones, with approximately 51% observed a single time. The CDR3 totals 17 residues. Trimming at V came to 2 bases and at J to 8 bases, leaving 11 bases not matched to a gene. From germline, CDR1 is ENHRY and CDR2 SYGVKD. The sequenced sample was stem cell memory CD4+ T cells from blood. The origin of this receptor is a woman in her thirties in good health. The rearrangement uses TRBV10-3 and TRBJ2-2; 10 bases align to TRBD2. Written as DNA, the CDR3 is TGTGCCATCAGTGAGCTAGCGGGAGCTCCCTTGGTAGGGGAGCTGTTTTTT. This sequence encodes CAISELAGAPLVGELFF.